This T cell receptor (beta chain) emerged from a study of cytomegalovirus exposure and HLA in healthy donors. The study's findings and limits: A further, later analysis showed that HLA-associated TCR beta chains (compared with equally common others) were more clonally expanded.

Turning to this clone: The antigen remains undetermined.

The PCR contained 60 Vbeta and 13 Jbeta primers. Some clones are missing from TCRdb's copy, which holds only in-frame ones; the method was immunoSEQ multiplex PCR. This sample has 120,000 or so clones, with about 80% found just once. The CDR3 loop spans 14 amino acids. CDR1 is SGHVS and CDR2 is FQNEAQ in the germline V gene. Between the trimmed V and J ends, which lost 7 bases and 0 bases, there was a span of 13 bases. The source of this sequence is a woman under 30 in good health and CMV-seronegative. V is TRBV7-8 and J is TRBJ2-7; weak D call: TRBD2 (5 bases). The source material was PBMCs. Written as DNA, the CDR3 is TGTGCCAGCACTAACTTAGGGAGCTCCTACGAGCAGTACTTC. This encodes CASTNLGSSYEQYF.